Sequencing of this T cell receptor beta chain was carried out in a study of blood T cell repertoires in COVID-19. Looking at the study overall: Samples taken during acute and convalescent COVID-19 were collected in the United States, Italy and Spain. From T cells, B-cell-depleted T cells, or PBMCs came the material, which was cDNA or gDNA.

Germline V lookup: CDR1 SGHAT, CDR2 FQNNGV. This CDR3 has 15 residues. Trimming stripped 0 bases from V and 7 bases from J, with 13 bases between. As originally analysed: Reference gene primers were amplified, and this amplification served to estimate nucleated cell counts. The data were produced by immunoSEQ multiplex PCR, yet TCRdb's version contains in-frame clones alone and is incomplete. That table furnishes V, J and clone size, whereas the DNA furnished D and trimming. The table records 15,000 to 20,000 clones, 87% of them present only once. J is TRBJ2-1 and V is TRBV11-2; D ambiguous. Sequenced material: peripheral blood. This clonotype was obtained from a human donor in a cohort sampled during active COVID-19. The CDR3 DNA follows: TGTGCCAGCAGCTTAGAGACTTTCCCCGATAATGAGCAGTTCTTC. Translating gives CASSLETFPDNEQFF.